This TCR beta chain is drawn from a study of early T cells in non-severe SARS-CoV-2 infection. Overall study: Unpaired chains resulted from sequencing bulk RNA of unsorted whole blood.

Attachment of unique molecular identifiers to individual cDNA molecules was performed. Each CDR3 protein gets one entry after TCRdb re-called the 5' RACE reads with MiXCR. This repertoire shows around 64,000 distinct CDR3 sequences, over 10% found once; its top ten account for around 1.4%. Trimming removed 8 bases from V and 3 bases from J, with 21 bases in between. Germline V lookup: CDR1 MDHEN, CDR2 SYDVKM. This CDR3 region has 16 residues. The study's findings and limits: A preference for anti-spike CD8 responses marked VDJdb matching, which missed private and CD4 specificities.

This clonotype was seen only a few times. Its antigen is not known. The chain uses TRBV28 and TRBJ2-3; TRBD1 is a possible D gene (5 bases). The sample here was whole blood, taken at baseline. The TCR comes from an adult who was a healthcare worker with PCR-confirmed SARS-CoV-2 infection or an uninfected control (not recorded which). CDR3 in amino acids: CASPPALDIITDTQYF. The CDR3 nucleotides are TGTGCCAGCCCGCCCGCCTTGGACATAATAACAGATACGCAGTATTTT. The complete variable domain, with remaining parts taken from reference TRBV28 and TRBJ2-3, reads DVKVTQSSRYLVKRTGEKVFLECVQDMDHENMFWYRQDPGLGLRLIYFSYDVKMKEKGDIPEGYSVSREKKERFSLILESASTNQTSMYLCASPPALDIITDTQYFGPGTRLTVL.